Following are 19 T cell receptor beta chains from one sample sequenced in a study of blood T cell repertoires in COVID-19 (dated by TCRdb to 2019 to 2021). The library was built by means of the immunoSEQ multiplex PCR assay. The source is immuneACCESS, and TCRdb retained only in-frame sequences with V and J called. Part of the clones is not carried over; for the studies checked, unresolved V genes explain less than half of this, and the remainder is unexplained. Within this sample are about 180,000 clones, with 75% to 80% of them counted one time only. 26% of the sample is held by the ten biggest clonotypes. Sequencing input: peripheral blood. Receptor source: a woman aged 70-85 years with acute or convalescent COVID-19.

This clone was picked up one time. This rearrangement joins TRBV19 to TRBJ2-2, with TRBD2 as a possible D gene (6 bases). V lost 6 bases to trimming and J lost 5 bases, with 13 bases between them. Germline V gene data show CDR1 as LNHDA and CDR2 as SQIVND (reference sequence). The CDR3 spans 14 residues. The CDR3 region has the DNA TGTGCCAGTAGGCCGACTAGATCTACCGGGGAGCTGTTTTTT. This gives the protein CASRPTRSTGELFF.

V and J are TRBV7-2 and TRBJ2-7, with TRBD2 matching 13 bases. This CDR3 is built from 15 residues. Trimming cost V 7 bases and J 2 bases; bases outside gene matches: 5. Germline V gene sequence: CDR1 SGHTA, CDR2 FQGNSA. The CDR3 bases are TGTGCCAGCAAACCGGGGACTAGCGGGACCTACGAGCAGTACTTC. Translated: CASKPGTSGTYEQYF.

In its sample, this clone was seen once. The chain combines TRBV9 with TRBJ2-1; 8 bases agree with TRBD2. Germline CDR1 is SGDLS and CDR2 is YYNGEE. J was trimmed by 9 bases and V by 0 bases; bases with no gene match: 11. This CDR3 comprises 16 residues. The CDR3, as DNA: TGTGCCAGCAGCGTAGCCTACGGGAGGGCCGAAGGTGAGCAGTTCTTC. The encoded protein is CASSVAYGRAEGEQFF.

The chain has TRBV2 and TRBJ2-2, with TRBD2 matching over 9 bases. CDR3 length equals 16 residues. The junction had 11 bases not matched to a gene; V was cut back by 8 bases and J by 4 bases. Per germline, CDR1 SNHLY and CDR2 FYNNEI. This CDR3 reads CASGVTAGGATGELFF. In DNA form, the CDR3 reads TGTGCCAGCGGTGTTACGGCGGGAGGGGCCACCGGGGAGCTGTTTTTT.

This sequence joins TRBV29-1 and TRBJ1-1; 7 bases match TRBD1. J was trimmed by 0 bases and V by 7 bases; bases with no gene match: 5. The length of the CDR3 is 13 residues. Germline-derived CDR1 and CDR2 are SQVTM and ANQGSEA. For the CDR3, the DNA is TGCAGCGCCGGGCAGGGGGTGAACACTGAAGCTTTCTTT. This codes for CSAGQGVNTEAFF.

This clone has only a few counts. This chain joins TRBV20-1 and TRBJ1-1; the D is unclear. CDR3 length: 10 amino acids. Germline CDR1 is DFQATT and CDR2 is SNEGSKA (reference sequence). V lost 6 bases and J 7 bases, leaving 9 bases between the germline ends. As DNA, the CDR3 is TGCAGTGCCGTAGAGCGTGAAGCTTTCTTT. It specifies CSAVEREAFF.

This clone was detected once. The CDR3 here is CASSDRGETQYF. CDR3 DNA: TGCGCCAGCAGTGACAGGGGAGAGACCCAGTACTTC. J is TRBJ2-5 and V is TRBV10-2; TRBD1 is a possible D gene (6 bases). CDR1 WSHSY and CDR2 SAAADI come from the germline V gene. The CDR3 contains 12 residues. V shed 3 bases and J shed 4 bases, with 6 bases lying between them.

The chain combines TRBV20-1 with TRBJ1-2; D is possibly TRBD1 (6 bases). V was shortened by 6 bases and J by 7 bases, with 12 bases between the two germline ends. Germline V CDR1 and CDR2: DFQATT, SNEGSKA (reference sequence). The CDR3 has 11 amino acids. CDR3 amino acids: CSASNRAGYTF. CDR3 in DNA: TGCAGTGCGTCGAACAGGGCTGGCTACACCTTC.

V is TRBV20-1 and J is TRBJ1-5; 9 bases are shared with TRBD1. The germline CDR1 and CDR2 sequences are DFQATT and SNEGSKA (reference sequence). V gave up 4 bases and J gave up 5 bases; unmatched junction bases: 6. The CDR3 is 14 amino acids. The CDR3 sequence: CSAIETGGYQPQHF. The CDR3 DNA is TGCAGTGCTATTGAAACAGGGGGCTATCAGCCCCAGCATTTT.

The chain uses TRBV18 and TRBJ2-5; D uncertain. CDR3 size: 16 residues. V lost 2 bases to trimming and J lost 0 bases, with 13 bases between them. CDR1 is KGHSH, CDR2 LQKENI, per germline. DNA for the CDR3: TGTGCCAGCTCACCATTAGCCTTACTAAACCAAGAGACCCAGTACTTC. Translation: CASSPLALLNQETQYF.

J is TRBJ2-1 and V is TRBV29-1, with D possibly matching TRBD1 (5 bases). CDR3 length: 13 amino acids. With 7 bases removed from V and 6 bases from J, the gap between germline ends came to 16 bases. The V gene's germline CDR1 is SQVTM and CDR2 ANQGSEA. The CDR3 DNA reads as TGCAGCGGTGGACACCCTGAACCCAATGAGCAGTTCTTC. This gives the protein CSGGHPEPNEQFF.

This chain joins TRBV3-1 (or the pseudogene TRBV3-2) and TRBJ2-7, with a tentative D call TRBD2 (5 bases). Germline V gives CDR1 LGHDT, CDR2 YNNKEL (reference sequence). The CDR3 length is 13 residues. V lost 1 base, J lost 6 bases, and 10 bases lay in between. CDR3 sequence: CASSQGARGEQYF. CDR3 in DNA: TGTGCCAGCAGCCAAGGGGCCCGGGGCGAGCAGTACTTC.

The rearrangement joins TRBV7-9 to TRBJ1-6; 11 nucleotides agree with TRBD1. The CDR3 covers 17 residues. Germline V gene sequence: CDR1 SEHNR, CDR2 FQNEAQ (reference sequence). With 2 bases clipped from V and 5 bases from J, the junction kept 5 bases outside the gene matches. The CDR3: CASSLWTGGYNNSPLHF. The CDR3, as DNA: TGTGCCAGCAGCTTATGGACAGGGGGCTATAATAATTCACCCCTCCACTTT.

The chain uses TRBV5-4 and TRBJ2-1, with TRBD2 matching over 7 bases. V dropped 0 bases and J dropped 5; count of bases not matched to a gene: 8. CDR3 length: 16 residues. Looked up from germline, CDR1 is SGHNT and CDR2 is YYREEE (reference sequence). CDR3 nucleotides: TGTGCCAGCAGCTTGGAGCGGCCACGGGGGGACAATGAGCAGTTCTTC. Its translation: CASSLERPRGDNEQFF.

The chain has TRBV7-3 and TRBJ2-2; perhaps TRBD2 as D (6 bases). With 5 bases removed from V and 2 bases from J, the gap between germline ends came to 9 bases. Per the germline V gene, CDR1 is SGHTA and CDR2 is FQGTGA. The CDR3 runs to 14 residues. In DNA, the CDR3 is TGTGCCAGCAGCGCGGGACTTAACACCGGGGAGCTGTTTTTT. Its translation is CASSAGLNTGELFF.

The J gene is TRBJ2-1, the V gene TRBV10-1; 12 nucleotides match TRBD2. V was clipped by 6 bases and J by 8 bases; unmatched bases: 11. Germline values: CDR1 WNHNN, CDR2 SYGVQD (reference sequence). This CDR3 is built from 16 residues. The CDR3 region is CASRDRTSGKDDEQFF. The CDR3 nucleotides read TGCGCCAGCAGAGACCGGACTAGCGGGAAGGACGATGAGCAGTTCTTC.

This chain links TRBV30 with TRBJ1-5; D is unresolved. CDR3 length: 13 residues. Trimming stripped 2 bases from V and 2 bases from J, with 7 bases between. Germline V gives CDR1 GTSNPN, CDR2 SVGIG (reference sequence). CDR3 loop: CAWSLRGNQPQHF. DNA of the CDR3: TGTGCCTGGAGTCTTCGTGGCAATCAGCCCCAGCATTTT.

The chain couples TRBV9 to TRBJ2-2, with 14 bases identical to TRBD2. V dropped 0 bases and J dropped 6; count of bases not matched to a gene: 7. This CDR3 is 18 amino acids long. In germline, CDR1 is SGDLS, CDR2 YYNGEE. The CDR3: CASSVDRLGLAGAGELFF. The CDR3 nucleotides read TGTGCCAGCAGCGTAGATAGGCTGGGACTAGCGGGAGCCGGGGAGCTGTTTTTT.

This clone was seen a handful of times. The chain carries TRBV5-1 and TRBJ2-2; 9 nucleotides line up with TRBD1. This CDR3 is 14 amino acids long. Germline V gene data show CDR1 as SGHRS and CDR2 as YFSETQ. V lost 4 bases to trimming and J lost 6 bases; unmatched junction nucleotides: 4. CDR3: CASSEGTGSGELFF. In DNA form, the CDR3 reads TGCGCCAGCAGCGAGGGGACAGGGTCCGGGGAGCTGTTTTTT.